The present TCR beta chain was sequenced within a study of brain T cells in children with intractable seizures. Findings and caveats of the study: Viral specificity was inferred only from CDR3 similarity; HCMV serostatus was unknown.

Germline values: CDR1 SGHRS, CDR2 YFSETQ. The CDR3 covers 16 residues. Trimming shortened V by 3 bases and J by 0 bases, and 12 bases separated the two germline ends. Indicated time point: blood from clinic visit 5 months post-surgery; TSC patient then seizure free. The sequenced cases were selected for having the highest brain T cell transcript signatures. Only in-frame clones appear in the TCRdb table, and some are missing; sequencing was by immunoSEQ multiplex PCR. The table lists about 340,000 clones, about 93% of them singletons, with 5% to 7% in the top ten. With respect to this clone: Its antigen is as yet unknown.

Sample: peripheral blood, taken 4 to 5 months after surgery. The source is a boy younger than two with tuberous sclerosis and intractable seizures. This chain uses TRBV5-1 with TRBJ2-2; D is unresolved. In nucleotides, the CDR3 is TGCGCCAGCAGCTCCTTGATCGGATCGAACACCGGGGAGCTGTTTTTT. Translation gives CASSSLIGSNTGELFF.